Shown below are 9 T cell receptor beta chains from a single sample sequenced in a study of blood T cell repertoires in COVID-19 (dated by TCRdb to between 2020 and 2021). To prepare the library, the immunoSEQ multiplex PCR assay was applied. The immuneACCESS repertoire file appears here via TCRdb, limited to in-frame rearrangements. These files lack a portion of the clones; in checked studies, under half of the deficit traces to unresolved V genes, and the cause of the others is not known. This sample gives under 350,000 clones in total; less than 85% of them show up just once. Of the sample, 3.5% to 5.5% is held by the ten largest clones. Sequenced material: peripheral blood. These TCRs come from a man aged 60-69 years who had recovered from COVID-19.

This clone was observed once. CDR3 sequence reads: CASSPPRSEGRGYTF. In DNA form, the CDR3 reads TGTGCCAGCAGTCCCCCCCGGTCGGAGGGAAGGGGCTACACCTTC. The V and J genes are TRBV6-5 and TRBJ1-2; D is unresolved. Trimming shortened V by 5 bases and J by 8 bases, and 21 bases separated the two germline ends. The CDR3 has 15 amino acids. Germline V lookup: CDR1 MNHEY, CDR2 SVGAGI.

This clone was counted a single time. J is TRBJ2-3 and V is TRBV11-2, with 11 bases lining up with TRBD2. The V gene end was trimmed by 5 bases and the J gene end by 4 bases; junction bases not matched to a gene: 5. CDR3 length: 15 residues. Germline-derived CDR1 and CDR2 are SGHAT and FQNNGV. The CDR3 loop reads CASSPLAGDSDTQYF. CDR3 bases: TGTGCCAGCAGCCCACTAGCGGGAGACTCAGATACGCAGTATTTT.

V usage is TRBV27 and J usage is TRBJ2-3; 7 nucleotides line up with TRBD2. This CDR3 spans 15 amino acids. CDR1 is MNHEY and CDR2 is SMNVEV in the germline V gene (reference sequence). With V trimmed by 4 bases and J by 4 bases, 8 bases remained unmatched. In nucleotides, the CDR3 is TGTGCCAGCAGTTCGGCGGGGGTTGCGCCAGATACGCAGTATTTT. Its translation: CASSSAGVAPDTQYF.

This clone was recorded only once. This chain joins TRBV18 and TRBJ1-1, with TRBD1 identical over 7 bases. With V trimmed by 3 bases and J by 5 bases, 12 bases remained unmatched. The CDR3 is made up of 16 amino acids. Germline V gene data show CDR1 as KGHSH and CDR2 as LQKENI. The CDR3 nucleotides are TGTGCCAGCTCACCTAGCGAAGGGGGCGCGCGGACTGAAGCTTTCTTT. Translating it yields CASSPSEGGARTEAFF.

The chain carries TRBV3-1 (or the pseudogene TRBV3-2) and TRBJ2-3; D is perhaps TRBD2 (6 bases). From germline, CDR1 is LGHDT and CDR2 YNNKEL (reference sequence). The CDR3 is 13 amino acids. V was trimmed by 5 bases and J by 7 bases, leaving 13 bases between them. The CDR3 protein is CASSLRGGNTQYF. The CDR3 nucleotides read TGTGCCAGCAGCTTACGTGGGGGGAATACGCAGTATTTT.

This clone was detected a few times. The chain has TRBV2 and TRBJ1-3; 8 bases match TRBD1. The V segment lost 6 bases and the J segment 8 bases; nucleotides outside the gene matches: 9. The CDR3 totals 14 residues. The germline CDR1 and CDR2 sequences are SNHLY and FYNNEI. The CDR3 here is CASRENRGADTIYF. CDR3 sequence (DNA): TGTGCCAGCAGGGAAAACAGGGGGGCGGACACCATATATTTT.

The chain employs TRBV18 and TRBJ2-1; 7 bases map to TRBD1. Germline V CDR1 and CDR2: KGHSH, LQKENI. This CDR3 contains 16 residues. Trimming at V came to 0 bases and at J to 2 bases, leaving 4 bases not matched to a gene. In nucleotides, the CDR3 is TGTGCCAGCTCACCACCGGGGACAGCTACCTACAATGAGCAGTTCTTC. This translates into CASSPPGTATYNEQFF.

This clone is a singleton in its sample. V usage is TRBV3-1 (or the pseudogene TRBV3-2) and J usage is TRBJ1-2, with 8 bases matching TRBD1. Trimming at V came to 4 bases and at J to 8 bases, leaving 3 bases not matched to a gene. Germline values: CDR1 LGHDT, CDR2 YNNKEL (reference sequence). The CDR3 is made up of 12 amino acids. The CDR3 sequence: CASSPTGVGYTF. The CDR3 DNA reads as TGTGCCAGCAGCCCGACAGGGGTCGGCTACACCTTC.

The CDR3 here is CASSLVASRSYNEQFF. CDR3 bases: TGCGCCAGCAGCTTGGTTGCGTCCCGGTCCTACAATGAGCAGTTCTTC. V gene TRBV5-1 combines with J gene TRBJ2-1; unclear D gene. In germline, CDR1 is SGHRS, CDR2 YFSETQ. The CDR3 totals 16 residues. V gave up 0 bases and J gave up 1 base, with 11 bases separating them.